This T cell receptor (beta chain) comes out of a study of CXCR3-negative and CXCR3-positive naive CD8 T cells (dated by TCRdb to the late 2010s). For the study in its entirety: In total, about 140 million TRB reads were obtained, or roughly 1.5 +/- 0.3 million reads per library. The diversity and physicochemical repertoire analyses included ten to eleven donors pooled from two independent experiments. TRBV-TRBJ cluster analysis included naive subsets from a handful of donors and memory cells from 3 donors.

Sequencing was performed on a NextSeq 550. The Human TCR Profiling Kit (MiLaboratory) was used to make UMI-labeled 5' RACE TRB cDNA libraries. The full amount of extracted RNA was used for cDNA synthesis, and the full amount of resulting cDNA was used for PCR amplification. Libraries were prepared in parallel using an identical number of PCR cycles. Processing in the source paper ran as follows. MIGEC and MiXCR extracted about 50,000 +/- 10,000 unique UMI-labeled TRB cDNA molecules per library, requiring at least two reads per UMI. An average of 40,000 +/- 10,000 functional in-frame TRB CDR3 nucleotide clonotypes without stop codons was found per library. After each sample was downsampled to 5000 UMI-labeled TRB molecules, VDJtools was used to calculate diversity metrics such as normalized Shannon-Wiener and Chao1. VDJtools was used to calculate clonotype-size-weighted physicochemical properties of the central five CDR3 residues, namely interaction energy, strength, volume and Kidera factor 4. TCRdb reprocessed the raw reads; every CDR3 protein sequence is a single record, and DNA is not supplied. Here the V and J calls rest on TCRdb's processing, not on the authors' analysis. This sample's table carries approximately 83,000 distinct CDR3 sequences. The top ten hold about 1.4% of the sample.

For each CD8+ T cell subset, flow sorting was done in triplicate, and about 300,000 cells per subset went directly into RLT lysis buffer. To exclude memory contaminants, naive CD8+ T cells were stringently defined as CD45RO-CCR7+CD27+CD95-. Peripheral blood mononuclear cells were isolated from buffy coats by standard density gradient centrifugation. Naive CXCR3-negative and CXCR3-positive CD8+ T cells were flow-sorted on a FACSAria III. Total RNA was extracted from sorted cells using an RNeasy Mini Kit. The paper as a whole reports these results and caveats: TRB CDR3s from CXCR3-positive naive cells showed higher hydrophobicity (lower Kidera factor 4), lower energy, and higher strength and volume indices than CXCR3-negative naive cells. Comparably high repertoire diversity was found in both naive subsets, whereas much lower repertoire diversity was found in memory CD8+ T cells. Because surface CD5, which is linked to self-reactivity in mice, was comparable between the naive subsets, TCR interaction strength was also inferred from TRB CDR3 physicochemical properties. Naive CXCR3-negative and CXCR3-positive cells from the same donor showed similar TRBV-TRBJ usage, whereas memory cells showed distinct patterns. CXCR3 expression partially decreased after cryopreservation, so most assays used freshly isolated PBMCs.

A note on this clonotype: Its target antigen remains unknown.

The TCR comes from a human donor in good health. Some clones in this sample may be carry-over from other donors' samples. Sequences were obtained from naive CXCR3- CD8+ T cells from blood. The label giving this sample's cell subset or site can be read as: CD45RO-CCR7+CD27+CD95- naive CD8+ T cells lacking CXCR3 (TNR3-).

The CDR3 protein sequence reads: CASSASGSGTGELFF. In this chain, TRBV9 is recombined with TRBJ2-2; TCRdb's D gene call, TRBD2, goes unchecked for lack of DNA. Looking up the germline V gene yields CDR1 SGDLS and CDR2 YYNGEE. Counted from cysteine to phenylalanine, this CDR3 has 15 amino acids. DNA for this receptor is not on file.